These 22 T cell receptor beta chains were sequenced from one sample in a study of early T cells in non-severe SARS-CoV-2 infection. TCRdb passed the 5' RACE reads through MiXCR, listing each CDR3 protein once. The sample has roughly 86,000 distinct CDR3 sequences, 5% to 6.5% seen once. Sequenced material: whole blood. These receptors were collected from an adult who was a healthcare worker with PCR-confirmed SARS-CoV-2 infection or an uninfected control (not recorded which).

Turning to this clonotype: An end of the junction does not agree with germline; a read error may underlie this. The V and J genes are TRBV29-1 and TRBJ2-7; 7 positions agree with TRBD1. CDR3 size: 14 residues. Germline CDR1 is SQVTM and CDR2 is ANQGSEA. The CDR3 region has the DNA TGCAGCGTTTTCGGTGGGACAGACTCCTATGAGCAGTACTTC. Translation gives CSVFGGTDSYEQYF.

This clonotype has a count of ten or more. The rearrangement uses TRBV6-1 and TRBJ1-1; D gene uncertain. The germline V and J ends were trimmed by 5 bases and 1 base, with 14 bases remaining between them. From germline, CDR1 is MNHNS and CDR2 SASEGT. The length of the CDR3 is 15 residues. CDR3 sequence: CASSWSRLPNTEAFF. In nucleotides, the CDR3 is TGTGCCAGCAGTTGGAGTAGGCTCCCGAACACTGAAGCTTTCTTT.

The V gene is TRBV28, the J gene TRBJ2-7; a weak D match, TRBD1 (6 bases). The CDR3 has 12 residues. Germline CDR1 reads MDHEN; CDR2 reads SYDVKM. V was pared by 4 bases and J by 4 bases, with 8 bases between. CDR3 nucleotides: TGTGCCAGCAGTTCCGGGACATACGAGCAGTACTTC. This gives the protein CASSSGTYEQYF.

This clonotype has ten or more counts. This chain uses TRBV6-5 with TRBJ2-1, with a possible D match to TRBD1 (6 bases). With 0 bases removed from V and 2 bases from J, the gap between germline ends came to 8 bases. This CDR3 has 15 amino acids. Germline CDR1 reads MNHEY; CDR2 reads SVGAGI. CDR3 region: CASSYSTGTYNEQFF. In DNA form, the CDR3 reads TGTGCCAGCAGTTACTCAACAGGGACCTACAATGAGCAGTTCTTC.

This clonotype has a handful of counts. The V gene is TRBV29-1, the J gene TRBJ2-1; 7 bases are shared with TRBD2. Unmatched junction bases numbered 9, after V lost 3 bases and J lost 4 bases. Germline V gene data show CDR1 as SQVTM and CDR2 as ANQGSEA. The CDR3 runs to 15 residues. CDR3 DNA sequence: TGCAGCGTTGATGGCCTAGCGGCTTTATACAATGAGCAGTTCTTC. Protein product: CSVDGLAALYNEQFF.

The chain uses TRBV6-1 and TRBJ2-7; D uncertain. The germline CDR1 and CDR2 sequences are MNHNS and SASEGT. V was clipped by 1 base and J by 5 bases, with 12 bases between them. The CDR3 consists of 14 residues. The CDR3 DNA reads TGTGCCAGCAGTGAAGGGGAAATTAACGACGAGCAGTACTTC. The encoded protein is CASSEGEINDEQYF.

This clonotype was observed a handful of times. J is TRBJ1-1 and V is TRBV20-1, with a possible D match to TRBD1 (6 bases). There are 12 residues in the CDR3. Germline CDR1 DFQATT, CDR2 SNEGSKA (reference sequence). The V end was cut by 5 bases, the J end by 6 bases, with 13 bases between. In DNA form, the CDR3 reads TGCAGTGCTCAAGGGGGGCATCCTGAAGCTTTCTTT. Its protein is CSAQGGHPEAFF.

The sample holds a few counts of this clonotype. The chain joins TRBV27 to TRBJ1-1; maybe TRBD1 (6 bases). Germline CDR1 reads MNHEY; CDR2 reads SMNVEV (reference sequence). This CDR3 is 13 amino acids long. Trimming removed 4 bases at V and 4 bases at J, with 10 bases between. This CDR3 reads CASSYRVGTEAFF. CDR3 DNA: TGTGCCAGCAGTTACAGGGTCGGCACTGAAGCTTTCTTT.

This clonotype showed up just a few times. This sequence joins TRBV20-1 and TRBJ2-3; 8 positions match TRBD2. Per germline, CDR1 DFQATT and CDR2 SNEGSKA (reference sequence). This CDR3 is built from 16 residues. With V trimmed by 1 base and J by 2 bases, 8 bases remained unmatched. CDR3: CSARAPGGRATDTQYF. The CDR3 DNA follows: TGCAGTGCTAGAGCCCCGGGGGGGAGGGCCACAGATACGCAGTATTTT.

This clonotype occurred a few times. The rearrangement joins TRBV28 to TRBJ1-1; TRBD1 matches 7 bases. With 6 bases clipped from V and 6 bases from J, the junction kept 13 bases outside the gene matches. In germline, CDR1 is MDHEN, CDR2 SYDVKM. The CDR3 runs to 15 residues. The CDR3 DNA reads TGTGCCAGCAGGTCGGTAGGTCGACAGGGTGCTGAAGCTTTCTTT. This gives the protein CASRSVGRQGAEAFF.

A few counts support this clonotype. The chain combines TRBV27 with TRBJ2-7; TRBD1 matches at 7 bases. With 4 bases clipped from V and 9 bases from J, the junction kept 12 bases outside the gene matches. The CDR3 length is 14 residues. Germline CDR1 and CDR2: MNHEY and SMNVEV (reference sequence). The CDR3 DNA sequence: TGTGCCAGCAGTTCCGGACAGGCTCAGGGAGTGCAGTACTTC. Translating it yields CASSSGQAQGVQYF.

The genes are TRBV29-1 and TRBJ2-3; TRBD1 or TRBD2 may be the D gene (6 bases each). Germline V lookup: CDR1 SQVTM, CDR2 ANQGSEA. The length of the CDR3 is 12 residues. V was shortened by 8 bases and J by 0 bases, with 9 bases between the two germline ends. CDR3 amino acids: CSPGASTDTQYF. For the CDR3, the DNA is TGCAGCCCGGGGGCCAGCACAGATACGCAGTATTTT.

This chain uses TRBV19 with TRBJ1-5; weak D call: TRBD1 (6 bases). The germline V gene has CDR1 LNHDA and CDR2 SQIVND (reference sequence). With 5 bases removed from V and 2 bases from J, the gap between germline ends came to 13 bases. The CDR3 sequence is 15 residues long. CDR3 nucleotides: TGTGCCAGTAGTTTACAACAGGGAGGCAATCAGCCCCAGCATTTT. Translating gives CASSLQQGGNQPQHF.

This clonotype was counted many times. The chain couples TRBV19 to TRBJ2-7, with D perhaps being TRBD1 or TRBD2 (5 bases each). The CDR3 totals 14 residues. The germline CDR1 and CDR2 sequences are LNHDA and SQIVND (reference sequence). With 5 bases removed from V and 5 bases from J, the gap between germline ends came to 16 bases. The CDR3 DNA reads as TGTGCCAGTAGTGATTGGGGGTTTAAGGACGAGCAGTACTTC. Its protein product is CASSDWGFKDEQYF. Looking up the rest from reference TRBV19 and TRBJ2-7 gives the full variable domain: DGGITQSPKYLFRKEGQNVTLSCEQNLNHDAMYWYRQDPGQGLRLIYYSQIVNDFQKGDIAEGYSVSREKKESFPLTVTSAQKNPTAFYLCASSDWGFKDEQYFGPGTRLTVT.

A few counts support this clonotype. This chain connects TRBV20-1 to TRBJ2-4, with 12 bases fitting TRBD2. Germline V CDR1 and CDR2: DFQATT, SNEGSKA (reference sequence). After removal of 1 base from V and 0 bases from J, the junction contained 10 bases not matched to a gene. The length of the CDR3 is 19 residues. The CDR3 reads CSARGVGTSGSLAKNIQYF. The CDR3, as DNA: TGCAGTGCTAGAGGTGTTGGGACTAGCGGGTCCCTAGCCAAAAACATTCAGTACTTC.

This clonotype has a count of ten or more. The CDR3 DNA reads as TGTGCCACGGCACTTAGCGGGGGACCCCAAGAGACCCAGTACTTC. It codes for CATALSGGPQETQYF. The genes are TRBV2 and TRBJ2-5; 9 nucleotides line up with TRBD2. Per the germline V gene, CDR1 is SNHLY and CDR2 is FYNNEI. The length of the CDR3 is 15 residues. Trimming took 10 bases from V and 1 from J; bases not matched to a gene: 10.

This clonotype was counted only a few times. The V and J genes are TRBV6-6 and TRBJ2-1; 12 bases are a match to TRBD2. CDR1 and CDR2 (germline): MNHNY, SVGAGI (reference sequence). This CDR3 has 17 residues. With 2 bases clipped from V and 8 bases from J, the junction kept 10 bases outside the gene matches. CDR3 DNA sequence: TGTGCCAGCAGTTACCCTCCGGGACTAGCGGGCTTCCATGAGCAGTTCTTC. Its translation: CASSYPPGLAGFHEQFF.

This clonotype showed up many times. This chain joins TRBV5-4 and TRBJ2-7, with a possible D match to TRBD2 (7 bases). Trimming stripped 4 bases from V and 4 bases from J, with 15 bases between. The CDR3 is 14 amino acids. Germline V lookup: CDR1 SGHNT, CDR2 YYREEE (reference sequence). The CDR3 bases are TGTGCCAGCAGCGGTCGGGGGGCGGCATACGAGCAGTACTTC. Translated: CASSGRGAAYEQYF.

This clonotype was recorded a few times. V usage is TRBV28 and J usage is TRBJ1-2; no reliable D call. This CDR3 has 11 amino acids. Trimming cost V 2 bases and J 14 bases, with 12 bases left between them. Germline V lookup: CDR1 MDHEN, CDR2 SYDVKM. CDR3 coding DNA: TGTGCCAGCAGTTTAAGGCAGCTCTGGACCTTC. It encodes CASSLRQLWTF.

This clonotype has at least ten counts. The chain has TRBV6-2 or TRBV6-3 and TRBJ1-4; perhaps TRBD1 as D (6 bases). V was trimmed by 2 bases and J by 3 bases, leaving 13 bases between them. Germline CDR1 reads MNHEY; CDR2 reads SVGEGT. The CDR3 has 16 residues. The DNA of the CDR3 is TGTGCCAGCAGTTACCAGCGACAGGTTCCTAATGAAAAACTGTTTTTT. This sequence encodes CASSYQRQVPNEKLFF.

This clonotype was found many times. This chain links TRBV10-3 with TRBJ2-7; 8 bases align to TRBD1. J was trimmed by 2 bases and V by 2 bases; bases with no gene match: 11. The CDR3 covers 17 residues. From germline, CDR1 is ENHRY and CDR2 SYGVKD. CDR3 nucleotide sequence: TGTGCCATCAGTGAGACGGCCGGACAGGGTGTACCCTACGAGCAGTACTTC. Translation gives CAISETAGQGVPYEQYF.

There are many counts of this clonotype. J is TRBJ1-5 and V is TRBV18; 9 bases are shared with TRBD1. Germline CDR1 is KGHSH and CDR2 is LQKENI. This CDR3 spans 17 amino acids. The trim removed 5 bases at V and 2 bases at J, leaving 10 bases unmatched. CDR3 DNA sequence: TGTGCCAGCTCAAAAGGACAGGGGATTTTTGGCAATCAGCCCCAGCATTTT. It encodes CASSKGQGIFGNQPQHF.